The entry below describes one T cell receptor beta chain. What it binds is not known. TCRdb keeps only in-frame clones here, not all; method: immunoSEQ multiplex PCR. The table lists 22,000 or so clones, 70% to 85% of them singletons. This sample was taken from a study of vaccination effects on CD4 cells after COVID-19. Study summary: Samples came 142 and 148 days after COVID-19 diagnosis, before vaccination. Findings of the study overall: The study dataset contains few convalescent patients and includes no early post-infection timepoints.

CD4+ T cells specific for antigen were expanded with viral peptide pools by the ViraFEST assay before sequencing. Isolation of CD4+ T cells took place after 10 to 11 days of culture. Confirmation by PCR established that the person had SARS-CoV-2 infection between March and December 2020. Replacing half the medium with IL-2 medium was done on days 3 and 7. Losses at the gene ends were 3 bases for V and 4 bases for J; bases not matched to a gene: 3. Germline lookup yields CDR1 KGHDR and CDR2 SFDVKD. This CDR3 region has 15 residues. The source was CD4+ T cells from PBMCs cultured with a peptide pool, collected before COVID-19 vaccination. The chain employs TRBV24-1 and TRBJ2-3, with 10 bases lining up with TRBD1. This TCR came from a human donor who had a prior SARS-CoV-2 infection. In DNA, the CDR3 is TGTGCCACCAGTGATGAGACAGGGGGCGCAGATACGCAGTATTTT. It specifies CATSDETGGADTQYF.